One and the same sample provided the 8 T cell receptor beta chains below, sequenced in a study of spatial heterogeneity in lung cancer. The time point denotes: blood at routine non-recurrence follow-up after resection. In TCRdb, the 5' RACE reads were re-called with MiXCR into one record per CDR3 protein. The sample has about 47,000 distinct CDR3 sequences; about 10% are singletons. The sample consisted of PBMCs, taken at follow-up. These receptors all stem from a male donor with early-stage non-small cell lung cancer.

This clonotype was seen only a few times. The DNA for the CDR3 is TGCGCCAGCAGCTTGGCCGGGACGGTACTAAAAGAGACCCAGTACTTC. It yields the protein CASSLAGTVLKETQYF. This chain uses TRBV5-1 with TRBJ2-5; the D gene could be TRBD1 or TRBD2 (5 bases each). The ends were cut back, 0 bases at V and 3 bases at J, with 15 bases in the middle. This CDR3 has 16 amino acids. The germline gives CDR1 SGHRS, CDR2 YFSETQ.

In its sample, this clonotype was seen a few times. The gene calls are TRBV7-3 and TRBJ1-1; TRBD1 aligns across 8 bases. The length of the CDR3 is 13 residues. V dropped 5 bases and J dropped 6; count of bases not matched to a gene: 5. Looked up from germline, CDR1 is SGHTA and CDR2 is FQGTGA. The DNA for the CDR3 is TGTGCCAGCAGCCCTAACAGGGGGTCTGAAGCTTTCTTT. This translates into CASSPNRGSEAFF.

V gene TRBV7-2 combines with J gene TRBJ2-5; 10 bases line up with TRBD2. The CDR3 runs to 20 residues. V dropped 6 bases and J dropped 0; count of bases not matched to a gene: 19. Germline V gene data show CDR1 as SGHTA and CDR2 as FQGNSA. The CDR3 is CASSSPFERGGWAYQETQYF. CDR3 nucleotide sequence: TGTGCCAGCAGTTCCCCCTTCGAGCGGGGGGGTTGGGCCTACCAAGAGACCCAGTACTTC.

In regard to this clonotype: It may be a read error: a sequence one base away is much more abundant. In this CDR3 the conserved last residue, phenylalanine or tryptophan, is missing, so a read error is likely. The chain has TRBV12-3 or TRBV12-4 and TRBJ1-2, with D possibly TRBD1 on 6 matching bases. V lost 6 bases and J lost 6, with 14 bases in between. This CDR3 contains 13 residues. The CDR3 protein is CASSTDSNHGYTS. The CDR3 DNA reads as TGTGCCAGCAGCACGGACAGCAACCATGGCTACACCTCC.

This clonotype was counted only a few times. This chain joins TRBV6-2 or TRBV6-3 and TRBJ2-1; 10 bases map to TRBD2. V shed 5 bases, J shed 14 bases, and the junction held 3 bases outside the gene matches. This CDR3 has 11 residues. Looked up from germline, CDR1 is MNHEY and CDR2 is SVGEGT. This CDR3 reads CASSLSGRKFF. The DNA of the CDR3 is TGTGCCAGCAGTCTTAGCGGGAGGAAGTTCTTC.

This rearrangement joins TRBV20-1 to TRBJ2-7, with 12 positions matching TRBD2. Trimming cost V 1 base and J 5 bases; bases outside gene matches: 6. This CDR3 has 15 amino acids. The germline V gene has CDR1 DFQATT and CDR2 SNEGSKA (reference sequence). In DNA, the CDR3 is TGCAGTGCTAGAGGACTAGCGGGAGTGTTTGACGAGCAGTACTTC. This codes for CSARGLAGVFDEQYF.

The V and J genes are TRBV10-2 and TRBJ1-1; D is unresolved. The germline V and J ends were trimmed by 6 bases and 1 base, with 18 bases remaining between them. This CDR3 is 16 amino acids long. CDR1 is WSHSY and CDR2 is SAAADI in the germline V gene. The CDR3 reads CASSPEGGLWNTEAFF. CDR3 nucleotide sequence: TGCGCCAGCAGCCCGGAGGGAGGGCTCTGGAACACTGAAGCTTTCTTT.

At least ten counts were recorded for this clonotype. CDR3 sequence (DNA): TGTGCCAGCAGCTTAGGGACAGGGAACGCTGGCTACACCTTC. It translates to CASSLGTGNAGYTF. V is TRBV7-2 and J is TRBJ1-2; 8 bases are shared with TRBD1. Trimming took 1 base from V and 7 from J; bases not matched to a gene: 5. The germline V gene has CDR1 SGHTA and CDR2 FQGNSA. This CDR3 comprises 14 residues.